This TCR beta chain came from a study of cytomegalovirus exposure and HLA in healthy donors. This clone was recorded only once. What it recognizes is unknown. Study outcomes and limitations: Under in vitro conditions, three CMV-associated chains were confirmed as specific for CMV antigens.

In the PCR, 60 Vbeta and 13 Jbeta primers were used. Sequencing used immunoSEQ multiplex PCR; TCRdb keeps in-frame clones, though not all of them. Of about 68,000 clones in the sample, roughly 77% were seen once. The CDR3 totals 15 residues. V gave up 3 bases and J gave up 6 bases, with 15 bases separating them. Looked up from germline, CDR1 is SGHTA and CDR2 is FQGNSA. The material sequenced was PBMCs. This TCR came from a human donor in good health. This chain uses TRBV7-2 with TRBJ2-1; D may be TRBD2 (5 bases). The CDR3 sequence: CASSFRRQFGNEQFF. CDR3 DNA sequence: TGTGCCAGCAGCTTCAGGAGGCAATTTGGCAATGAGCAGTTCTTC.